Reported below is one TCR beta chain. The sample originates from a study of control samples from healthy donors and cancer patients. The assay was immunoSEQ multiplex PCR, and TCRdb's table has in-frame clones only and misses some. This table has about 96,000 clones, just over 90% appearing once. Germline V CDR1 and CDR2: SGHTS, YDEGEE. The CDR3 length is 15 residues. Trimming removed 6 bases from V and 4 bases from J; junction bases left unmatched: 11. The clonotype was recovered from a man aged 18 to 29 in good health. The genes are TRBV5-8 and TRBJ2-3; TRBD1 matches 7 bases. The sample was blood. The CDR3, as DNA: TGTGCCAGCACCCAGACAGGGAATAGCCCAGATACGCAGTATTTT. This translates into CASTQTGNSPDTQYF.